This paragraph covers one T cell receptor (beta chain) sequence. The data were obtained in a study of blood T cell repertoires in COVID-19. Here immunoSEQ multiplex PCR was the method, and the copy in TCRdb shows in-frame clones only, minus some. Counted here are roughly 520,000 clones, around nine tenths occurring once; the ten biggest clones make up approximately 1.8%. The CDR3 consists of 17 residues. In germline, CDR1 is SGHNT, CDR2 YENEEA. V was cut by 1 base and J by 0 bases, with 15 bases left in between. What was sequenced was PBMCs or T cells enriched from blood (not recorded which). The V gene is TRBV11-3, the J gene TRBJ1-1; D not resolved. The source is a woman aged 40-49 years who had recovered from COVID-19. The CDR3: CASSLGGNRFMNTEAFF. CDR3 bases: TGTGCCAGCAGCTTAGGCGGAAACCGATTTATGAACACTGAAGCTTTCTTT.